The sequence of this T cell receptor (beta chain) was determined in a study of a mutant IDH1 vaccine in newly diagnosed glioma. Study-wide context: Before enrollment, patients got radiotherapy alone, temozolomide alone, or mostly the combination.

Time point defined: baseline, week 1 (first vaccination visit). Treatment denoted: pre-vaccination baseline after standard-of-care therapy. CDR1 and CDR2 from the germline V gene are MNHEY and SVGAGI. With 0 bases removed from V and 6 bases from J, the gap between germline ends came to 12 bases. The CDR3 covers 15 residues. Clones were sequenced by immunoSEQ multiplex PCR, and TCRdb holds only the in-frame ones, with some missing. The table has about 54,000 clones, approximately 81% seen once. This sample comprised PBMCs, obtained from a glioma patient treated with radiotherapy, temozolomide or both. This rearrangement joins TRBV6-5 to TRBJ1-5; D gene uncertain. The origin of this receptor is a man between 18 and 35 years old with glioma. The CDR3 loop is CASSYSRSPSQPQHF. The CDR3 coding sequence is TGTGCCAGCAGTTACTCCCGCAGCCCCAGTCAGCCCCAGCATTTT.